Listed below are T cell receptor beta chains from one sample, sequenced in a study of T cells in Graves' hyperthyroidism and ophthalmopathy. TCRdb independently ran MiXCR on the multiplex PCR reads; one entry per CDR3 protein. Among 600,000 to 650,000 distinct CDR3 sequences listed, roughly 15% were seen once. The sequenced material came from blood. The receptors were sampled from a young woman with Graves' hyperthyroidism. The CDR3 runs from the conserved cysteine through the conserved F or W. Fields, in order: J gene, V gene, clone size, CDR3 protein. Some rows mark clone size as missing; the rest say once, few, many or name a class of expanded clone.

TRBJ2-1 TRBV19 - CASSMIKGSSYNEQFF
TRBJ2-1 TRBV7-7 many CASSRTSGINEQFF
TRBJ2-1 TRBV28 many CASRSHGRGVEQFF
TRBJ1-1 TRBV28 - CASSFRVRTEAFF
TRBJ2-7 TRBV4-1 many CASSQGASGTSYEQYF
TRBJ2-1 TRBV6-1 many CASRGSSGSSYNEQFF
TRBJ2-1 TRBV11-2 - CASSVGGLAGGPNEQFF
TRBJ2-3 TRBV28 many CASSTWTGETDTQYF
TRBJ2-7 TRBV7-9 many CASSLAQGPTNEQYF
TRBJ2-7 TRBV6-2/TRBV6-3 - CASSGLAGGGALEYF
TRBJ2-7 TRBV28 many CASRTGGTGYEQYF
TRBJ2-3 TRBV5-1 many CASSLVISGTKTDTQYF
TRBJ2-7 TRBV30 few CAWEPPSGNEQYF
TRBJ2-1 TRBV11-1 many CASSAPGLAGVETYNEQFF
TRBJ1-5 TRBV6-1 few CASSEARRLNQPQHF
TRBJ2-2 TRBV27 few CASSRHRNTGELFF
TRBJ2-7 TRBV12-5 few CASATAGKTYEQYF
TRBJ1-1 TRBV12-3/TRBV12-4 many CASRSDRGKAFF
TRBJ1-1 TRBV20-1 few CSARRFGGLDTEAFF
TRBJ1-2 TRBV6-1 few CASSRGGSSNYGYTF